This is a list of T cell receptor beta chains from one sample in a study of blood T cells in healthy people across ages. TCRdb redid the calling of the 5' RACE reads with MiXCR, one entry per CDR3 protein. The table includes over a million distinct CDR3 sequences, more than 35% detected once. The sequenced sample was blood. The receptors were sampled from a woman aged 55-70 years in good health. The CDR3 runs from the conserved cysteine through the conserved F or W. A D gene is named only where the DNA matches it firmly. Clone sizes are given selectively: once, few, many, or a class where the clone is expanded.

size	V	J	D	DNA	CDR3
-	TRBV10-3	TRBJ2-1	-	TGTGCCATCAGTGCTGGACGAATTGAGCAGTTCTTC	CAISAGRIEQFF
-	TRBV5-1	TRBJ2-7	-	TGCGCCAGCAGCTTGTTGGGCGGACAGAACTACGAGCAGTACTTC	CASSLLGGQNYEQYF
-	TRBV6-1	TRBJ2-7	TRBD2	TGTGCCAGCAACTTACCTATAGCGGGAGGGCCCCACGAGCAGTACTTC	CASNLPIAGGPHEQYF
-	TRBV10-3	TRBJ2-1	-	TGTGCCACCAGTATGGATGGCAACAATGAGCAGTTCTTC	CATSMDGNNEQFF
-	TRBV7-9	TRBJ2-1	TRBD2	TGTGCCAGCAGCTTAACCCCCTTTGGACTAGCGACCTACAATGAGCAGTTCTTC	CASSLTPFGLATYNEQFF
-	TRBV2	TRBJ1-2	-	TGTGCCAGCAGTGAAATCCTCGGCCGTCTCGGACACTATGGCTACACCTTC	CASSEILGRLGHYGYTF
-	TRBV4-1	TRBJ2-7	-	TGCGCCAGCAGCCAAGTTATCAGGGTCGAGCAGTACTTC	CASSQVIRVEQYF
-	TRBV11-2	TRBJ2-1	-	TGTGCCAGCAGCTTATGGAATATAAGGAGAAAGTCCTACAATGAGCAGTTCTTC	CASSLWNIRRKSYNEQFF
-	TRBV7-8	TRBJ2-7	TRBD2	TGTGCCAGCAGTCTAGCGGGAGCCTACGAGCGGTACTTC	CASSLAGAYERYF
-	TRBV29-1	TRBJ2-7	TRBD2	TGCAGCGTTCCAATATTAGCGGGAGGGAACTACGAGCAGTACTTC	CSVPILAGGNYEQYF
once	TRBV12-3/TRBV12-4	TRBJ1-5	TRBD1	TGTGCCAGCACCTTACGGACAGGGGGCACGGTTCAGCCCCAGCATTTT	CASTLRTGGTVQPQHF
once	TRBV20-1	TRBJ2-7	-	TGCAGTGCTAGAGATATAAATAGCGAGCAGTACTTC	CSARDINSEQYF
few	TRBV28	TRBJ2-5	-	TGCGCCAGCAGCTTGCAGGGACACCAAGAGACCCAGTACTTC	CASSLQGHQETQYF
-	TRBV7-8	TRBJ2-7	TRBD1	TGTGCCAGCAGCCGAGGACAGGTCGCCTACGAGCAGTACTTC	CASSRGQVAYEQYF
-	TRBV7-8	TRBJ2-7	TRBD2	TGTGCCAGCAGCTTCGGGGACTCGGGCACTAGCGGGAGCCGCGAGCAGTACTTC	CASSFGDSGTSGSREQYF
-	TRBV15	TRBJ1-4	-	TGTGCCACCAGCAGAGATCGGGGGATCGGCAGGGAGGATGGTGAGGGAAAACTGTTTTTT	CATSRDRGIGREDGEGKLFF
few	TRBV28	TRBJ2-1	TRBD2	TGTGCCAGCAGTCGGACTAGCCACTATGAGCAGTTCTTC	CASSRTSHYEQFF
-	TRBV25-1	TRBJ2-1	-	TGTGCCAGTACTCAATACAATGAGCAGTTCTTC	CASTQYNEQFF
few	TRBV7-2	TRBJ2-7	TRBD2	TGTGCCAGCAGCCTAGCCGGGACTAGCGGGACCTACGAGCAGTACTTC	CASSLAGTSGTYEQYF
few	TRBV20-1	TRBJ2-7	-	TGCAGTGCTGTCGACAGCTCTCACGAGCAGTACTTC	CSAVDSSHEQYF
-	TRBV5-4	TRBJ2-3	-	TGTGCCAGCAGTTCGTCGGGGACACCAGATACGCAGTATTTT	CASSSSGTPDTQYF
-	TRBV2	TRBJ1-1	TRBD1	TGTGCCACCCTCAAGAGGGACAGGGAAGGCATGAACACTGAAGCTTTCTTT	CATLKRDREGMNTEAFF
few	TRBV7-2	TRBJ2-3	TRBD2	TGTGCCAGCAGCCCGCCCTTTAGCGGGGGGCCAGTAGATACGCAGTATTTT	CASSPPFSGGPVDTQYF
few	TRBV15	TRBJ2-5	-	TGTGCCACCAGCAGAGATCAAGGAGAGACCCAGTACTTC	CATSRDQGETQYF
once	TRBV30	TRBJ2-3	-	TGTGCCGGGGAGAGGTATACTAGCACAGATACGCAGTATTTT	CAGERYTSTDTQYF
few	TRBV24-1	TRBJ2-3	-	TGTGCCACCAGTACCAGGGGGAGGACAGATACGCAGTATTTT	CATSTRGRTDTQYF
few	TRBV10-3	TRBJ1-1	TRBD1	TGTGCCATCAGTGACTATATAGGGACAGTGAACACTGAAGCTTTCTTT	CAISDYIGTVNTEAFF
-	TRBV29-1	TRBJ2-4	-	TGCAGCGTTGAAGGGAGGGGGGGCACCGAAAACATTCAGTACTTC	CSVEGRGGTENIQYF
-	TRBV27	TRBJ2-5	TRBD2	TGTGCCAGCAGCCCATCCAGGCTAGCGGGAGGGTTCGAGACCCAGTACTTC	CASSPSRLAGGFETQYF
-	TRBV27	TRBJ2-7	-	-	CASSTSGYPYEQYF
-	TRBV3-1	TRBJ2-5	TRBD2	TGTGCCAGCAGCCAAGAGGCCCTAGCGGGACTTGAGACCCAGTACTTC	CASSQEALAGLETQYF
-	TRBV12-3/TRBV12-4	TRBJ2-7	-	TGTGCCAGTAGCTTGTCCAGGGAACACTACGAGCAGTACTTC	CASSLSREHYEQYF
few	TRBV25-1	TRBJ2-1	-	TGTGCCAGCAGTGATTGGCGTGAGCAGTTCTTC	CASSDWREQFF
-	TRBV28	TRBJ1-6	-	TGTGCCAGCAGTCCCTCGGAGAGCTCCTATAATTCACCCCTCCACTTT	CASSPSESSYNSPLHF
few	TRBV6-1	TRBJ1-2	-	TGTGCCAGCAGTGAAGCCGACGACACGGACTATGGCTACACCTTC	CASSEADDTDYGYTF
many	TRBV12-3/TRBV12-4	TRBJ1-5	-	TGTGCCAGCAGTTTAGGGGGGAATAGCAATCAGCCCCAGCATTTT	CASSLGGNSNQPQHF
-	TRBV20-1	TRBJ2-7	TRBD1	TGCAGTGCTAGTATCCGGGACAGGGGCCTCTCCAGCTCCTACGAGCAGTACTTC	CSASIRDRGLSSSYEQYF
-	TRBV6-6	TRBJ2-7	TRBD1	TGTGCCAGCAGTTACGGTTCCCCCCGGGACAGGGCCTACGAGCAGTACTTC	CASSYGSPRDRAYEQYF
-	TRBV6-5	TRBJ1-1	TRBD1	TGTGCCAGCATTCAGGGGGAGGGAAAGGGTAAAGCTTTCTTT	CASIQGEGKGKAFF
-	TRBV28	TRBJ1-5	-	TGTGCCAGCAGTACCCCTCAAAGGCAGCCCCAGCATTTT	CASSTPQRQPQHF
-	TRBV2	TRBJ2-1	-	TGTGCCAGCAGTTTAAGTCTATTACGGACAGACAGCAATGAGCAGTTCTTC	CASSLSLLRTDSNEQFF
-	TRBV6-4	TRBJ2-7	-	TGTGCCAGCAGTGACGTGGGGGCCTCCTCCTACAATGAGCAGTACTTC	CASSDVGASSYNEQYF
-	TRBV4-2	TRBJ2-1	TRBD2	TGTGCCAGCAGCCTTTACAGCGGGAGCTCCTACAATGAGCAGTTCTTC	CASSLYSGSSYNEQFF
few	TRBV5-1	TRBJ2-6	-	TGCGCCAGCAGCTTGGGCAGGGTGACTGGGGCCAACGTCCTGACTTTC	CASSLGRVTGANVLTF
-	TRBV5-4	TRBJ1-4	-	TGTGCCAGCAGCTTGGGGGCAGGGGATGAAAAACTGTTTTTT	CASSLGAGDEKLFF
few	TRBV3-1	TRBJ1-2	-	TGTGCCAGCAGCCAGGGCCAGTTGGGATATGGCTACACCTTC	CASSQGQLGYGYTF